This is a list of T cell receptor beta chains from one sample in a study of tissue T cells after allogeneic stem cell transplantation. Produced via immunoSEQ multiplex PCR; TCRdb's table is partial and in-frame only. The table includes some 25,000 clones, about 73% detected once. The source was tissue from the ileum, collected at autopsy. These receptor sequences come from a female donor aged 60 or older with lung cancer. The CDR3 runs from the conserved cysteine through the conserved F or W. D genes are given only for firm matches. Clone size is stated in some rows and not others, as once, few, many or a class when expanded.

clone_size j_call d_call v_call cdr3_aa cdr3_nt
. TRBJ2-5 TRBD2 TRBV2 CASGGGAGPQETQYF TGTGCCAGCGGGGGAGGGGCAGGGCCCCAAGAGACCCAGTACTTC
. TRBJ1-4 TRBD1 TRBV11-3 CASSLDAPGQGRMFF TGTGCCAGCAGCTTAGATGCTCCGGGACAGGGGAGGATGTTTTTT
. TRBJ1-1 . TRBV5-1 CASSLAIGGFTEAFF TGCGCCAGCAGCTTGGCGATTGGGGGATTTACTGAAGCTTTCTTT
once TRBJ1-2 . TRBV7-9 CASSERQNYGYTF TGTGCCAGCAGCGAGCGACAGAACTATGGCTACACCTTC
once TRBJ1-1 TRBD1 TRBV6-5 CGRDRGLPGGAFF TGTGGGCGGGACAGGGGGCTACCCGGCGGTGCTTTCTTT
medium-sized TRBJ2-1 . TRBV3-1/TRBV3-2 CASSQEGSDEQFF TGTGCCAGCAGCCAAGAAGGGTCGGATGAGCAGTTCTTC
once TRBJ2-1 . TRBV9 CASSVAQSLYNEQFF TGTGCCAGCAGCGTAGCACAGTCGCTCTACAATGAGCAGTTCTTC
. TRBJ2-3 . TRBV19 CASSIARADTQYF TGTGCCAGTAGTATAGCGCGGGCAGATACGCAGTATTTT
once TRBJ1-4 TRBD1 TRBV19 CASRSLNPGQEATNEKLFF TGTGCCAGTAGAAGTCTCAATCCGGGACAGGAGGCAACTAATGAAAAACTGTTTTTT
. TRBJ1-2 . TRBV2 CASSEEQSSHYGYTF TGTGCCAGCAGTGAAGAACAGTCATCCCACTATGGCTACACCTTC
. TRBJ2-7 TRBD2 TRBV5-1 CASSLGTSGSFYEQYF TGCGCCAGCAGCTTGGGGACTAGCGGGAGTTTCTACGAGCAGTACTTC
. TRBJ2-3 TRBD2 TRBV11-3 CASSSTGLAGGTDTQYF TGTGCCAGCAGCTCAACGGGACTAGCGGGAGGGACAGATACGCAGTATTTT
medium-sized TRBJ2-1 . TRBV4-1 CASSQDPGSTYNEQFF TGCGCCAGCAGCCAAGATCCAGGGTCTACCTACAATGAGCAGTTCTTC
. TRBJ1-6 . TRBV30 CAWSPRVPSPLHF TGTGCCTGGAGTCCCAGGGTCCCCTCACCCCTCCACTTT
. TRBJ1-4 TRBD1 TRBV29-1 CSVGEQGANEKLFF TGCAGCGTGGGGGAACAGGGGGCGAATGAAAAACTGTTTTTT
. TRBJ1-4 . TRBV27 CASSESRRLTNEKLFF TGTGCCAGCAGTGAATCACGACGGCTAACTAATGAAAAACTGTTTTTT
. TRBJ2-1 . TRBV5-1 CASSLGQGVTYNEQFF TGCGCCAGCAGCTTGGGGCAGGGAGTAACCTACAATGAGCAGTTCTTC